Described below is a single T cell receptor beta chain sequence and its context. Its antigen is still unknown. These data come from a study of shared clonotypes between healthy human individuals. Study-wide context: The donors, two women and three men, were aged 18 to 49. Donors had three CD4 naive, three CD4 memory, two CD8 naive and one CD8 memory plate apiece.

Whole-study results and caveats: Naive CD4 clonotype sharing across several donors was about 5%. Genetic and exposure-history diversity was limited by the small donor number.

In the naive CD8 group, cells lacked CD45RO and were positively selected for CCR7, so terminally differentiated effector memory CD45RA+ cells were left out. Sequencing used immunoSEQ multiplex PCR; TCRdb keeps in-frame clones, though not all of them. The sample gives about 2 million clones, about 95% of which show up once; approximately 1.2% is in the top ten. This CDR3 has 16 amino acids. The V gene's germline CDR1 is SGHDT and CDR2 YYEEEE. V trimming: 6 bases; J trimming: 6 bases; junction bases outside the gene matches: 18. This TCR derives from a man younger than 30 in good health. This chain joins TRBV5-6 and TRBJ2-7; TRBD2 aligns across 7 bases. The sequenced sample consisted of naive CD8+ T cells sorted from blood. The CDR3 DNA reads as TGTGCCAGCAATCATCTGATGGCGGGAGTGTTGGGCGAGCAGTACTTC. Its protein product is CASNHLMAGVLGEQYF. The complete variable domain, with remaining parts taken from reference TRBV5-6 and TRBJ2-7, reads DAGVTQSPTHLIKTRGQQVTLRCSPKSGHDTVSWYQQALGQGPQFIFQYYEEEERQRGNFPDRFSGHQFPNYSSELNVNALLLGDSALYLCASNHLMAGVLGEQYFGPGTRLTVT.